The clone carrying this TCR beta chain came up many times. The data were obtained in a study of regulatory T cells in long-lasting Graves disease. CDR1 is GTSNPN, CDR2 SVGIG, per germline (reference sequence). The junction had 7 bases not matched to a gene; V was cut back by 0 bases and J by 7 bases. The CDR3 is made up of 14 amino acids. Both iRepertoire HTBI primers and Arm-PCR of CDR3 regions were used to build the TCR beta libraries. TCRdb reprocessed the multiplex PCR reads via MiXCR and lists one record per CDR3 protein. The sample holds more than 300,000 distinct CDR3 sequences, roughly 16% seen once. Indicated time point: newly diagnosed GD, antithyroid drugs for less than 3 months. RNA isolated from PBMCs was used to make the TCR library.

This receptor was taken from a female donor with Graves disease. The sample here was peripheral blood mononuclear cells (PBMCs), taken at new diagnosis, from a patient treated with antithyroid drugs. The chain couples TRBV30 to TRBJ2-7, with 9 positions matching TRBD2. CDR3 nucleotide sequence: TGTGCCTGGAGTGTACTAGCGGGTTTTCGGGAGCAGTACTTC. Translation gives CAWSVLAGFREQYF.